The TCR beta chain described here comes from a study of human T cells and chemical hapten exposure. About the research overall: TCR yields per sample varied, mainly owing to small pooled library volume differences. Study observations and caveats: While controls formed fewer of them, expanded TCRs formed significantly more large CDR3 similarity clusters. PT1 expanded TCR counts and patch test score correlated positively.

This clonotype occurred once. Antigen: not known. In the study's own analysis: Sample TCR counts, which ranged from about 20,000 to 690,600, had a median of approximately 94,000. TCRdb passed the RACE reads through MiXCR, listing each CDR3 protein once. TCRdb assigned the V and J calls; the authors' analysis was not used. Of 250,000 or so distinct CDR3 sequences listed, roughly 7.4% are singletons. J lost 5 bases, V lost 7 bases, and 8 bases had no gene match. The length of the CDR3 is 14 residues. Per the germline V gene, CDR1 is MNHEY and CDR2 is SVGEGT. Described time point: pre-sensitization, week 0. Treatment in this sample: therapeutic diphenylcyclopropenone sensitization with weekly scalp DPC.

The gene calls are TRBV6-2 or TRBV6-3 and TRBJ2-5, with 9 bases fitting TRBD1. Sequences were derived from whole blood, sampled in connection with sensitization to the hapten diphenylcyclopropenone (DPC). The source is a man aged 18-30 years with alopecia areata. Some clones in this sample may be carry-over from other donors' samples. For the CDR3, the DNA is TGTGCCAGCACGCCACAGGGGGCGGTGGAGACCCAGTACTTC. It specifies CASTPQGAVETQYF.